This T cell receptor (beta chain) was profiled in a study of cytomegalovirus exposure and HLA in healthy donors. The germline V gene encodes CDR1 SGHTS and CDR2 YDEGEE. With 7 bases removed from V and 7 bases from J, the gap between germline ends came to 14 bases. The CDR3 covers 13 residues. Notes on this clone: Its matching antigen is unknown.

60 Vbeta and 13 Jbeta primers were used in PCR. Measured with immunoSEQ multiplex PCR; TCRdb has only the in-frame clones, and not every one. The sample records under 200,000 clones, approximately 78% being singletons. Study results and limitations: A few of the chains that were CMV-associated were confirmed in vitro to be specific for CMV antigens. In most subjects, TCR beta sequences reportedly gave accurate predictions of HLA-A and HLA-B alleles. TCR beta V- and J-gene trimming, according to a later analysis, was linked to a missense DCLRE1C variant. Earlier findings revealed that most TCR beta V segments proved productive either about 87% or about 30% of the time.

V is TRBV5-8 and J is TRBJ2-2; D is possibly TRBD1 (5 bases). Sequences were obtained from PBMCs. This receptor was identified in a woman younger than 35 in good health and CMV-seronegative. CDR3 sequence reads: CASGQSGIGELFF. The DNA of the CDR3 is TGTGCCAGCGGGCAATCAGGGATCGGGGAGCTGTTTTTT.